The clone carrying this TCR beta chain showed up just a few times. Its antigen is not known. Every isolated RNA sample was fully reverse transcribed, so sequencing captured expressed TCRB transcripts. Mean read depth for naive, central memory and regulatory T cell samples was 3.5 million or so reads. The table came from immunoSEQ multiplex PCR; TCRdb's copy has only in-frame clones and leaves some out. The table lists 500,000 to 650,000 clones, approximately 13% of them singletons. This specimen comes from a study of beta chain features in type 1 diabetes. Study summary: Cell yields, age and gender were similar between patients and healthy donors.

CDR3 length: 14 residues. The ends lost 10 bases at V and 2 bases at J; junction bases unmatched: 8. Germline values: CDR1 SEHNR, CDR2 FQNEAQ (reference sequence). Broader study findings: TCRB CDR3s from Type 1 diabetes patients were moderately but significantly shorter in all four CD4+ subsets. For type 1 diabetes patients, VDJ junctions showed fewer insertions and more deletions. Researchers cautioned that cDNA sequencing could over-represent cells with high TCR expression.

The genes are TRBV7-9 and TRBJ2-3; 8 bases align to TRBD1. Sequenced sample: naive CD4+ T cells from blood. The sequence derives from a man aged 30 to 39 with type 1 diabetes. The CDR3, as DNA: TGTGCCACCCCCCCGGACAGGGTCACAGATACGCAGTATTTT. It codes for CATPPDRVTDTQYF.